The rows below give T cell receptor beta chains drawn from one sample of a study of blood T cell repertoires in COVID-19. Clones were read by immunoSEQ multiplex PCR, and TCRdb kept only the in-frame ones, dropping some. The table lists about 290,000 clones, 70% to 90% of them singletons. The sequenced material came from peripheral blood. The source is a woman between 50 and 59 years old with active or convalescent COVID-19. CDR3s include the opening cysteine and the closing phenylalanine or tryptophan. D genes are given only for firm matches. Only some rows state a clone size, as once, few, many or a class for expanded clones.

D gene: NA
clone size: NA
V gene: TRBV7-2
J gene: TRBJ2-3
CDR3 DNA: TGTGCCAGCAGCCCCCCCCTTTATCCCACAGATACGCAGTATTTT
CDR3 protein: CASSPPLYPTDTQYF

D gene: TRBD1
clone size: few
V gene: TRBV2
J gene: TRBJ2-7
CDR3 DNA: TGTGCCAGCAGTGATTCCTTTCCGGGACAGGGAACCTACGAGCAGTACTTC
CDR3 protein: CASSDSFPGQGTYEQYF

D gene: TRBD1
clone size: NA
V gene: TRBV7-9
J gene: TRBJ1-1
CDR3 DNA: TGTGCCAGCAGCTGGGACAGGGGGACTGGCACTGAAGCTTTCTTT
CDR3 protein: CASSWDRGTGTEAFF

D gene: NA
clone size: once
V gene: TRBV18
J gene: TRBJ1-5
CDR3 DNA: TGTGCCAGCGGACGGGAGGGGCGACAGCCCCAGCATTTT
CDR3 protein: CASGREGRQPQHF

D gene: TRBD2
clone size: NA
V gene: TRBV28
J gene: TRBJ2-3
CDR3 DNA: TGTGCCAGCCTCGAACCGGGACTAGCGACAGATACGCAGTATTTT
CDR3 protein: CASLEPGLATDTQYF

D gene: NA
clone size: NA
V gene: TRBV5-1
J gene: TRBJ2-2
CDR3 DNA: TGCGCCAGCAGCTTGGGACACTACACCGGGGAGCTGTTTTTT
CDR3 protein: CASSLGHYTGELFF

D gene: NA
clone size: NA
V gene: TRBV6-5
J gene: TRBJ2-1
CDR3 DNA: TGTGCCAGCAGTTACTCCGGGTCCTACAATGAGCAGTTCTTC
CDR3 protein: CASSYSGSYNEQFF

D gene: NA
clone size: NA
V gene: TRBV28
J gene: TRBJ1-1
CDR3 DNA: TGTGCCAGCAGTTCTGCGGGCAGAGAAGCTTTCTTT
CDR3 protein: CASSSAGREAFF

D gene: NA
clone size: NA
V gene: TRBV3-1/TRBV3-2
J gene: TRBJ1-1
CDR3 DNA: TGTGCCAGCAGCCATACCGCCCGGGGGAACCAGAACACTGAAGCTTTCTTT
CDR3 protein: CASSHTARGNQNTEAFF

D gene: TRBD1
clone size: NA
V gene: TRBV28
J gene: TRBJ1-1
CDR3 DNA: TGTGCCAGCACCCCGCGACAGGGGGATACGAACACTGAAGCTTTCTTT
CDR3 protein: CASTPRQGDTNTEAFF

D gene: TRBD2
clone size: once
V gene: TRBV27
J gene: TRBJ2-1
CDR3 DNA: TGTGCCAGCAGTTTATCTGGGATAGCGGGAGGAAATGAGCAGTTCTTC
CDR3 protein: CASSLSGIAGGNEQFF

D gene: TRBD2
clone size: NA
V gene: TRBV5-4
J gene: TRBJ2-3
CDR3 DNA: TGTGCCAGCAGCACAGGACTAGCTGGGAATACGCAGTATTTT
CDR3 protein: CASSTGLAGNTQYF

D gene: TRBD1
clone size: once
V gene: TRBV3-1/TRBV3-2
J gene: TRBJ1-2
CDR3 DNA: TGTGCCAGCAGCCAAGGGGGACAGGGAGGTGGCACCTTC
CDR3 protein: CASSQGGQGGGTF

D gene: TRBD2
clone size: NA
V gene: TRBV7-3
J gene: TRBJ2-1
CDR3 DNA: TGTGCCAGCAGCTTAGCTAGCGGGGCCTACAATGAGCAGTTCTTC
CDR3 protein: CASSLASGAYNEQFF

D gene: TRBD1
clone size: NA
V gene: TRBV19
J gene: TRBJ2-3
CDR3 DNA: TGTGCCAGTGCGACAGGGTTTGATTTACCCTGGTCAGATACGCAGTATTTT
CDR3 protein: CASATGFDLPWSDTQYF

D gene: NA
clone size: few
V gene: TRBV24-1
J gene: TRBJ1-4
CDR3 DNA: TGTGCCACCAGTCTGACAGGTGCAACTAATGAAAAACTGTTTTTT
CDR3 protein: CATSLTGATNEKLFF

D gene: NA
clone size: NA
V gene: TRBV4-2
J gene: TRBJ2-7
CDR3 DNA: TGTGCCAGCAGCCAAGCGACTCCCGGGTCCAGTTCCTACGAGCAGTACTTC
CDR3 protein: CASSQATPGSSSYEQYF

D gene: TRBD2
clone size: NA
V gene: TRBV5-6
J gene: TRBJ2-7
CDR3 DNA: TGTGCCTCGGCCGGAGGAGCGGGAGGCGAGCAGTACTTC
CDR3 protein: CASAGGAGGEQYF

D gene: TRBD1
clone size: NA
V gene: TRBV11-2
J gene: TRBJ1-1
CDR3 DNA: TGTGCCAGCAGCCCACCCAGGGGGCTAGGCACTGAAGCTTTCTTT
CDR3 protein: CASSPPRGLGTEAFF

D gene: NA
clone size: once
V gene: TRBV12-3/TRBV12-4
J gene: TRBJ2-5
CDR3 DNA: TGTGCCACTCGACTAGGGGAGACCCAGTACTTC
CDR3 protein: CATRLGETQYF

D gene: NA
clone size: NA
V gene: TRBV12-3/TRBV12-4
J gene: TRBJ1-1
CDR3 DNA: TGTGCCAGCGCCCTCTTGGGGCCAGTTGAAGCTTTCTTT
CDR3 protein: CASALLGPVEAFF

D gene: NA
clone size: NA
V gene: TRBV6-5
J gene: TRBJ2-1
CDR3 DNA: TGTGCCAGCAGTTACTCGGAACTGACTCCCCAGTTCTTC
CDR3 protein: CASSYSELTPQFF

D gene: TRBD1
clone size: NA
V gene: TRBV19
J gene: TRBJ1-1
CDR3 DNA: TGTGCCAGTTCCTACAGGGGGGTTGGGAACACTGAAGCTTTCTTT
CDR3 protein: CASSYRGVGNTEAFF

D gene: TRBD1
clone size: few
V gene: TRBV5-1
J gene: TRBJ1-6
CDR3 DNA: TGCGCCAGCAGCTTAGGACAGGGGGATTCACCCCTCCACTTT
CDR3 protein: CASSLGQGDSPLHF

D gene: TRBD1
clone size: once
V gene: TRBV5-1
J gene: TRBJ1-1
CDR3 DNA: TGCGCCAGCAGCTCAGGGGGCGCGGAGACTGAAGCTTTCTTT
CDR3 protein: CASSSGGAETEAFF

D gene: TRBD2
clone size: NA
V gene: TRBV5-5
J gene: TRBJ2-1
CDR3 DNA: TGTGCCAGCCGAGAAACTAGCGGGAGGGCCTACAATGAGCAGTTCTTC
CDR3 protein: CASRETSGRAYNEQFF

D gene: TRBD2
clone size: NA
V gene: TRBV5-4
J gene: TRBJ2-3
CDR3 DNA: TGTGCCAGCAGCCCACGGAGGGCCAGCGGGGTAGCTAGCACAGATACGCAGTATTTT
CDR3 protein: CASSPRRASGVASTDTQYF